The 5 T cell receptor beta chains presented below share a single source sample, sequenced in a study of cytomegalovirus exposure and HLA in healthy donors (dated by TCRdb to the late 2010s). Preparation of the library involved the immunoSEQ multiplex PCR assay. For the multiplex PCR, a mixture combining 60 forward primers for TCR Vbeta segments and 13 reverse primers for TCR Jbeta segments was used. Here the immuneACCESS table is served through TCRdb, limited to in-frame sequences with V and J called. Missing clones are a known gap in these copies; in checked studies unresolved V genes cover under half, and the rest lacks a known reason. A total of about 150,000 clones appear in this sample, 80% of them only once. The ten largest clones take up roughly 5.5% of the sample. Sequencing was done on a sample of PBMCs. These receptors all stem from a middle-aged woman in good health and CMV-seropositive.

The V and J genes are TRBV10-3 and TRBJ1-2, with D perhaps TRBD1 (5 bases). Deletions cut 7 bases from V and 4 bases from J, with 13 bases between. Germline-derived CDR1 and CDR2 are ENHRY and SYGVKD. CDR3 size: 13 residues. The CDR3 loop is CAIKDTTTYGYTF. The CDR3, as DNA: TGTGCCATCAAGGACACGACGACCTATGGCTACACCTTC.

This clone appeared a single time. The rearrangement uses TRBV10-2 and TRBJ1-1, with 7 bases lining up with TRBD1. Germline V gene lookup returns CDR1 WSHSY and CDR2 SAAADI. J lost 5 bases, V lost 6 bases, and 18 bases had no gene match. The CDR3 consists of 17 residues. CDR3 residues: CASSDPTGTGLGTEAFF. The CDR3 nucleotides read TGCGCCAGCAGCGACCCGACAGGGACTGGTCTGGGTACTGAAGCTTTCTTT.

The chain recombines TRBV5-1 with TRBJ2-3; 9 bases match TRBD1. V dropped 4 bases and J dropped 8; count of bases not matched to a gene: 11. The CDR3 totals 15 residues. Germline CDR1 is SGHRS and CDR2 is YFSETQ. CDR3 region: CASSLTGGDGVTQYF. The CDR3 DNA sequence: TGCGCCAGCAGCCTCACAGGGGGCGATGGCGTTACGCAGTATTTT. Full variable domain (remainder filled in from reference TRBV5-1 and TRBJ2-3): KAGVTQTPRYLIKTRGQQVTLSCSPISGHRSVSWYQQTPGQGLQFLFEYFSETQRNKGNFPGRFSGRQFSNSRSEMNVSTLELGDSALYLCASSLTGGDGVTQYFGPGTRLTVL.

The V and J genes are TRBV11-1 and TRBJ2-1; the match to TRBD2 covers 9 bases. Per the germline V gene, CDR1 is SGHAT and CDR2 is FQDESV (reference sequence). The CDR3 loop spans 16 amino acids. The V and J ends lost 4 bases and 8 bases, in that order; junction bases with no gene match: 12. CDR3 bases: TGTGCCAGCAGCTCACCCCGGACTAGCGTGGGAGATGAGCAGTTCTTC. It is translated as CASSSPRTSVGDEQFF.

The V call is TRBV7-2, the J call TRBJ2-7, with D possibly matching TRBD2 (6 bases). CDR1 and CDR2 from the germline V gene are SGHTA and FQGNSA. This CDR3 region has 14 residues. Trimming left V 3 bases short and J 2 bases short, with 11 bases between. CDR3 residues: CASSFPGLTYEQYF. DNA of the CDR3: TGTGCCAGCAGCTTCCCGGGACTTACCTACGAGCAGTACTTC.